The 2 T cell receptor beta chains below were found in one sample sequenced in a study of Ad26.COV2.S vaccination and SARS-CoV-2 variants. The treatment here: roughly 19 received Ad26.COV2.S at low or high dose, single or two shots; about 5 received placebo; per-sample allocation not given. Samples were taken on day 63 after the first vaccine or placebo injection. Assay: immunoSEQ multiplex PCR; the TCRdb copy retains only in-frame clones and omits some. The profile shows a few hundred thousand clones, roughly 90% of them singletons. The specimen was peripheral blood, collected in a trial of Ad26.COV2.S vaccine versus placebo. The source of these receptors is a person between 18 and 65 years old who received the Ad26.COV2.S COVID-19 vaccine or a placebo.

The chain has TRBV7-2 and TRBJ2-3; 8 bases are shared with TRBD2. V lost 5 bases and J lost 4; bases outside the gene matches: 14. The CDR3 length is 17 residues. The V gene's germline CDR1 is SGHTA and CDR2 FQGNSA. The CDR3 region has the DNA TGTGCCAGCAGCCCTAATGCCCCAGGGACTAGTGCAGATACGCAGTATTTT. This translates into CASSPNAPGTSADTQYF.

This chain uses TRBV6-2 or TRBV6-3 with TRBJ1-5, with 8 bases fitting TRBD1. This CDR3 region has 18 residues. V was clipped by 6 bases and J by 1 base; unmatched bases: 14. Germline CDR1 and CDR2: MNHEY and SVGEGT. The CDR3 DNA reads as TGTGCCAGCAGCCCCGACAGGGGTGGGATGACCAGCAATCAGCCCCAGCATTTT. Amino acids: CASSPDRGGMTSNQPQHF.